One and the same sample provided the 14 T cell receptor beta chains below, sequenced in a study of T cell responses to AZD1222 COVID-19 vaccine. Method: immunoSEQ multiplex PCR; TCRdb's copy keeps in-frame clones and lacks some. Of under 150,000 clones in the sample, 82% are singletons; the top ten hold 4.1%. The sequencing used peripheral blood, collected on day 0 of MenACWY control vaccination. These receptors originate from an adult in good health.

J is TRBJ2-7 and V is TRBV28, with D unclear. Trimming shortened V by 8 bases and J by 0 bases, and 11 bases separated the two germline ends. CDR1 is MDHEN, CDR2 SYDVKM, per germline. The CDR3 totals 13 residues. This CDR3 reads CASSGSPSYEQYV. The CDR3 bases are TGTGCCAGCTCGGGCAGCCCCTCCTACGAGCAGTACGTC.

This chain connects TRBV28 to TRBJ2-4; maybe TRBD1 (5 bases). This CDR3 has 15 residues. The V and J ends lost 6 bases and 1 base respectively, with 13 bases between them. The germline CDR1 and CDR2 sequences are MDHEN and SYDVKM. The CDR3 nucleotides are TGTGCCAGCAGCTTAGTTACAGGCGCCAAAAACATTCAGTACTTC. Translation gives CASSLVTGAKNIQYF.

The chain couples TRBV7-8 to TRBJ2-2; tentatively, D is TRBD2 (6 bases). Germline CDR1 SGHVS, CDR2 FQNEAQ. Trimming cost V 6 bases and J 7 bases, with 18 bases left between them. The CDR3 has 15 residues. The CDR3 loop is CASRLSGQGIGELFF. CDR3 coding DNA: TGTGCCAGCAGGCTTAGCGGTCAGGGAATCGGGGAGCTGTTTTTT.

The chain links TRBV5-4 to TRBJ1-2; 9 nucleotides align to TRBD1. Germline CDR1 is SGHNT and CDR2 is YYREEE (reference sequence). V shed 4 bases and J 5 bases; nucleotides not matched to a gene: 6. There are 14 residues in the CDR3. The CDR3 DNA sequence: TGTGCCAGCAGCCGGGGACAGGGCGAATATGGCTACACCTTC. This sequence encodes CASSRGQGEYGYTF.

The chain combines TRBV6-5 with TRBJ1-1; a weak D match, TRBD1 (6 bases). The ends were cut back, 6 bases at V and 8 bases at J, with 13 bases in the middle. The CDR3 loop spans 12 amino acids. Germline values: CDR1 MNHEY, CDR2 SVGAGI. The CDR3 region is CASSVRGSEAFF. DNA for the CDR3: TGTGCCAGCAGCGTCAGGGGTTCCGAAGCTTTCTTT.

This rearrangement joins TRBV2 to TRBJ1-2, with 7 positions matching TRBD1. The CDR3 runs to 14 residues. V trimming: 1 base; J trimming: 7 bases; junction bases outside the gene matches: 6. CDR1 SNHLY and CDR2 FYNNEI come from the germline V gene. For the CDR3, the DNA is TGTGCCAGCAGTGAAGACAGGGGCGCTGGTGGCTACACCTTC. As protein: CASSEDRGAGGYTF.

The V call is TRBV7-2, the J call TRBJ2-3; tentatively, D is TRBD2 (5 bases). The CDR3 is 12 amino acids. With 3 bases removed from V and 5 bases from J, the gap between germline ends came to 6 bases. From germline, CDR1 is SGHTA and CDR2 FQGNSA. The CDR3 DNA reads as TGTGCCAGCAGCTTTCGGGGAGATACGCAGTATTTT. Encoded protein: CASSFRGDTQYF.

This sequence joins TRBV9 and TRBJ1-3; D is possibly TRBD1 (6 bases). The CDR3 contains 17 residues. Trimming pared 3 bases from V and 2 bases from J, leaving 18 bases between. Germline V CDR1 and CDR2: SGDLS, YYNGEE. The CDR3 coding sequence is TGTGCCAGCAGCGCTCGATTAACAGGGTATCCTGGAAACACCATATATTTT. It yields the protein CASSARLTGYPGNTIYF. The variable domain in full, completed from reference TRBV9 and TRBJ1-3, reads DSGVTQTPKHLITATGQRVTLRCSPRSGDLSVYWYQQSLDQGLQFLIQYYNGEERAKGNILERFSAQQFPDLHSELNLSSLELGDSALYFCASSARLTGYPGNTIYFGEGSWLTVV.

The genes are TRBV28 and TRBJ1-1; 7 nucleotides match TRBD1. The V and J ends lost 6 bases and 0 bases, in that order; junction bases with no gene match: 4. CDR1 and CDR2 (germline): MDHEN, SYDVKM. The length of the CDR3 is 14 residues. The CDR3 sequence: CASRLDRVNTEAFF. The CDR3 bases are TGTGCCAGCAGGTTAGACAGGGTGAACACTGAAGCTTTCTTT.

This clone was detected only once. The V gene is TRBV29-1, the J gene TRBJ2-5; D could derive from TRBD1 or TRBD2 (6 bases each). Germline CDR1 is SQVTM and CDR2 is ANQGSEA. CDR3 length: 14 amino acids. V shed 7 bases and J shed 1 base, with 16 bases lying between them. CDR3 loop: CSGKWGAGQETQYF. The CDR3 DNA reads as TGCAGCGGGAAGTGGGGGGCAGGCCAAGAGACCCAGTACTTC. The entire variable domain, with the rest obtained from reference TRBV29-1 and TRBJ2-5, is as follows: SAVISQKPSRDICQRGTSLTIQCQVDSQVTMMFWYRQQPGQSLTLIATANQGSEATYESGFVIDKFPISRPNLTFSTLTVSNMSPEDSSIYLCSGKWGAGQETQYFGPGTRLLVL.

The chain employs TRBV12-2 and TRBJ1-3. TRBV12-2 counts as a pseudogene. The CDR3 sequence is 19 residues long. CDR3 residues: CASRSNGGRTTSSGNTIYF. In DNA form, the CDR3 reads TGTGCAAGTCGCTCCAACGGGGGAAGGACTACTAGCTCTGGAAACACCATATATTTT.

The J gene is TRBJ1-4, the V gene TRBV28; D is possibly TRBD1 (5 bases). V lost 6 bases to trimming and J lost 5 bases, with 19 bases between them. Germline values: CDR1 MDHEN, CDR2 SYDVKM. CDR3 length: 16 residues. CDR3 region: CASSGNPGRGNEKLFF. Written as DNA, the CDR3 is TGTGCCAGCAGCGGAAATCCAGGGCGGGGGAATGAAAAACTGTTTTTT.

CDR3 protein: CASSGRLGEKLFF. The CDR3 DNA reads as TGTGCCAGCAGTGGACGGTTGGGGGAAAAACTGTTTTTT. The rearrangement joins TRBV27 to TRBJ1-4; D gene unclear. Trimming cost V 5 bases and J 8 bases, with 12 bases left between them. This CDR3 region has 13 residues. Germline lookup yields CDR1 MNHEY and CDR2 SMNVEV (reference sequence).

V and J are TRBV2 and TRBJ1-2; the D gene is possibly TRBD1 (6 bases). This CDR3 comprises 12 residues. V lost 10 bases, J lost 2 bases, and 11 bases lay in between. Germline V gene sequence: CDR1 SNHLY, CDR2 FYNNEI. Written as DNA, the CDR3 is TGTGCCACCGCCGGACAGAACTATGGCTACACCTTC. Translated, it gives CATAGQNYGYTF.